This entry concerns a single TCR beta chain. Its matching antigen is unknown. These data are taken from a study of cytotoxic CD8 clonotypes in ibrutinib-treated CLL. The CDR3 length is 16 residues. The V gene's germline CDR1 is PRHDT and CDR2 FYEKMQ (reference sequence). Trimming pared 6 bases from V and 1 base from J, leaving 16 bases between. Sequencing was performed with immunoSEQ multiplex PCR; in TCRdb, only in-frame clones are kept and a portion is missing. The sample holds around 50,000 clones, roughly three fifths seen once. The study's findings and limits: Under treatment, the uncommon public clonotypes either contracted or remained stable.

The rearrangement links TRBV13 to TRBJ2-4; the D gene could be TRBD1 or TRBD2 (6 bases each). Material: PBMCs, obtained after 24 months of ibrutinib treatment. This receptor was identified in a human donor with chronic lymphocytic leukemia. CDR3 bases: TGTGCCAGCAGTCGACAGGAGGAGGGGGCCAAAAACATTCAGTACTTC. Its translation is CASSRQEEGAKNIQYF.